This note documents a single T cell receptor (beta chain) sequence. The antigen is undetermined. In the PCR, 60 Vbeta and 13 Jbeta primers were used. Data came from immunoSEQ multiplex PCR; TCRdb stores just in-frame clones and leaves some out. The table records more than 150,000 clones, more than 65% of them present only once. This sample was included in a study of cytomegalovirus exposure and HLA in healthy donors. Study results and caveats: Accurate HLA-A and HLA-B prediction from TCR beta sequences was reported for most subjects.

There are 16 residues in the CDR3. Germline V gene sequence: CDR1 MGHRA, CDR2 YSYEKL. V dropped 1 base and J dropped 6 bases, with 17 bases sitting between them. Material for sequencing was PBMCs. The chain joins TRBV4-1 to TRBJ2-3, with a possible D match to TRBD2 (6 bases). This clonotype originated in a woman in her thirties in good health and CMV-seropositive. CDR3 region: CASSQAGAGLKDTQYF. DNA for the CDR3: TGCGCCAGCAGCCAAGCTGGGGCGGGGTTGAAGGATACGCAGTATTTT.